This passage covers 23 T cell receptor beta chains from one sample sequenced in a study of cytomegalovirus exposure and HLA in healthy donors. Primers included in the PCR were 60 Vbeta and 13 Jbeta primers. Measured with immunoSEQ multiplex PCR; TCRdb has only the in-frame clones, and not every one. Here the sample spans 150,000 to 200,000 clones, approximately 80% being singletons. The sequenced sample was PBMCs. These receptors came from a woman in her thirties in good health and CMV-seropositive.

The chain joins TRBV18 to TRBJ2-7; D is perhaps TRBD2 (5 bases). V lost 0 bases, J lost 7 bases, and 19 bases lay in between. The germline V gene has CDR1 KGHSH and CDR2 LQKENI. The CDR3 totals 16 residues. DNA of the CDR3: TGTGCCAGCTCACCACCGACGGCGGGCTTATCACGGGAGCAGTACTTC. Its protein product is CASSPPTAGLSREQYF.

The DNA of the CDR3 is TGCGCCAGCAGCTTGGTAGGAGGGGTGGATGGCTACACCTTC. Translating it yields CASSLVGGVDGYTF. V gene TRBV5-1 combines with J gene TRBJ1-2; possibly TRBD1 for D (5 bases). The V end lost 0 bases, the J end lost 6 bases, and 12 bases lay between the germline ends. Looked up from germline, CDR1 is SGHRS and CDR2 is YFSETQ. CDR3 size: 14 residues.

For this clone: One end of the junction fails to match germline, which may point to a read error. The rearrangement links TRBV20-1 to TRBJ2-3; 8 bases align to TRBD2. The CDR3 is 11 residues long. Germline values: CDR1 DFQATT, CDR2 SNEGSKA (reference sequence). The CDR3 reads CSVRLADTQYF. In DNA form, the CDR3 reads TGCAGTGTTAGACTAGCGGATACGCAGTATTTT.

The rearrangement uses TRBV29-1 and TRBJ1-1; 8 bases match TRBD1. The germline V gene encodes CDR1 SQVTM and CDR2 ANQGSEA. V gave up 0 bases and J gave up 6 bases; unmatched junction bases: 6. The CDR3 loop spans 14 amino acids. The CDR3 sequence is CSVEDWTGRPEAFF. CDR3 DNA sequence: TGCAGCGTTGAAGACTGGACAGGGAGACCTGAAGCTTTCTTT.

The J gene is TRBJ2-2, the V gene TRBV7-9; tentative D call: TRBD1 (5 bases). The CDR3 spans 14 residues. V lost 5 bases, J lost 2 bases, and 9 bases lay in between. Germline CDR1 is SEHNR and CDR2 is FQNEAQ (reference sequence). Here the CDR3 reads CASSRGINTGELFF. The CDR3 DNA follows: TGTGCCAGCAGCAGGGGTATAAACACCGGGGAGCTGTTTTTT.

The chain carries TRBV29-1 and TRBJ2-5, with TRBD1 matching 9 bases. V lost 7 bases, J lost 2 bases, and 8 bases stayed unmatched. This CDR3 contains 14 residues. Germline-derived CDR1 and CDR2 are SQVTM and ANQGSEA. The DNA for the CDR3 is TGCAGCGCCAATGACAGGGGGAGACAAGAGACCCAGTACTTC. It codes for CSANDRGRQETQYF.

With respect to this clone: One junction end does not reproduce the germline sequence, and a read error may be involved. J is TRBJ1-2 and V is TRBV6-5; weak D call: TRBD1 (6 bases). Germline loops: CDR1 MNHEY, CDR2 SVGAGI. The CDR3 loop spans 14 amino acids. CDR3 loop: CASSDSGDYYGYTF. The CDR3 DNA sequence: TGTGCCAGCAGTGACTCAGGGGATTACTATGGCTACACCTTC.

Concerning this clone itself: Other DNA sequences of this sample code for an identical CDR3. V usage is TRBV6-5 and J usage is TRBJ1-6; D possibly corresponds to TRBD1 (5 bases). Germline CDR1 and CDR2: MNHEY and SVGAGI. V lost 3 bases, J lost 7 bases, and 10 bases lay in between. The CDR3 has 14 residues. This chain's CDR3 is CASSYRGGNSPLHF. The CDR3 DNA is TGTGCCAGCAGTTATAGGGGTGGGAATTCACCCCTCCACTTT.

This clone came up once. The chain is built from TRBV7-2 and TRBJ2-5; unclear D gene. The V and J ends lost 1 base and 3 bases respectively, with 6 bases between them. This CDR3 has 13 amino acids. From germline, CDR1 is SGHTA and CDR2 FQGNSA. CDR3 sequence: CASSLVQEETQYF. For the CDR3, the DNA is TGTGCCAGCAGCTTAGTCCAGGAAGAGACCCAGTACTTC.

The CDR3 coding sequence is TGTGCCAGCAGTGAAATCAGGGGGCGCCTCCGGAGGGGCTACACCTTC. Encoded protein: CASSEIRGRLRRGYTF. The chain joins TRBV6-1 to TRBJ1-2; 8 bases agree with TRBD1. Germline V CDR1 and CDR2: MNHNS, SASEGT. The ends lost 2 bases at V and 8 bases at J; junction bases unmatched: 13. The CDR3 has 16 residues.

The chain links TRBV21-1 to TRBJ1-1; the table's D call, TRBD1, has no DNA check behind it. TRBV21-1 is termed a pseudogene. The CDR3 spans 15 residues. Written as DNA, the CDR3 is TGTGCCAGCAGCCATCCGGGACAAGTGAACACTGAAGCTTTCTTT. The encoded protein is CASSHPGQVNTEAFF.

V is TRBV7-2 and J is TRBJ2-7; D not certain. CDR3 size: 12 residues. V dropped 5 bases and J dropped 0 bases, with 5 bases sitting between them. CDR1 SGHTA and CDR2 FQGNSA come from the germline V gene. The CDR3 sequence: CASSLFSYEQYF. For the CDR3, the DNA is TGTGCCAGCAGCCTTTTCTCCTACGAGCAGTACTTC.

This chain joins TRBV4-3 and TRBJ2-1; D may be TRBD2 (5 bases). Germline values: CDR1 LGHNA, CDR2 YSLEER. Trimming removed 4 bases from V and 0 bases from J, with 10 bases in between. The CDR3 consists of 15 residues. The CDR3 loop is CASSPLRGSYNEQFF. In nucleotides, the CDR3 is TGCGCCAGCAGCCCCCTTCGGGGCTCCTACAATGAGCAGTTCTTC.

The chain recombines TRBV28 with TRBJ2-7; 8 bases line up with TRBD2. The V and J ends lost 3 bases and 4 bases, in that order; junction bases with no gene match: 14. The CDR3 is 17 residues long. From germline, CDR1 is MDHEN and CDR2 SYDVKM. The CDR3 loop is CASSLNPSGRKRYEQYF. In DNA form, the CDR3 reads TGTGCCAGCAGTTTGAATCCCAGCGGGAGAAAAAGGTACGAGCAGTACTTC.

The genes are TRBV11-2 and TRBJ2-5; 10 nucleotides line up with TRBD2. This CDR3 is 14 amino acids long. V lost 6 bases to trimming and J lost 0 bases; unmatched junction nucleotides: 1. Germline lookup yields CDR1 SGHAT and CDR2 FQNNGV. CDR3 in DNA: TGTGCCAGCAGTAGCGGGAGGTACCAAGAGACCCAGTACTTC. It is translated as CASSSGRYQETQYF.

The V call is TRBV18, the J call TRBJ1-4; TRBD1 might be the D (6 bases). The CDR3 is made up of 17 amino acids. V gave up 8 bases and J gave up 0 bases, with 19 bases separating them. CDR1 is KGHSH and CDR2 is LQKENI in the germline V gene. The CDR3 spells CASAAGARATTNEKLFF. The CDR3 bases are TGTGCCAGCGCAGCGGGGGCGCGAGCAACAACTAATGAAAAACTGTTTTTT.

The rearrangement uses TRBV28 and TRBJ2-1; 9 bases are a match to TRBD2. Germline CDR1 MDHEN, CDR2 SYDVKM. This CDR3 region has 16 residues. J lost 5 bases, V lost 6 bases, and 11 bases had no gene match. CDR3 sequence (DNA): TGTGCCAGCAGCATCTCTGTAGCGGGGGCCAACAATGAGCAGTTCTTC. Amino acids: CASSISVAGANNEQFF.

V and J are TRBV30 and TRBJ1-1; 7 positions match TRBD1. Germline CDR1 is GTSNPN and CDR2 is SVGIG (reference sequence). The CDR3 sequence is 13 residues long. V was pared by 0 bases and J by 7 bases, with 5 bases of the junction left unmatched. CDR3 region: CAWSVLGQFEAFF. The CDR3 region has the DNA TGTGCCTGGAGTGTACTGGGACAGTTTGAAGCTTTCTTT.

This chain connects TRBV27 to TRBJ1-6, with D hard to call. Trimming removed 8 bases at V and 7 bases at J, with 9 bases between. Germline V CDR1 and CDR2: MNHEY, SMNVEV (reference sequence). The CDR3 consists of 12 residues. CDR3 bases: TGTGCCAGCGGGCTCCTAAATTCACCCCTCCACTTT. Protein: CASGLLNSPLHF.

The CDR3 sequence is CASSLMGRGSYEQYF. CDR3 sequence (DNA): TGTGCCAGCAGTTTAATGGGTAGGGGGTCCTACGAGCAGTACTTC. The rearrangement uses TRBV28 and TRBJ2-7; tentatively, D is TRBD1 (6 bases). The CDR3 has 15 amino acids. Between the trimmed V and J ends, which lost 2 bases and 1 base, there was a span of 12 bases. Germline lookup yields CDR1 MDHEN and CDR2 SYDVKM.

Of note for this clone: At one end, the junction sequence differs from germline, possibly due to a read error. The chain has TRBV7-7 and TRBJ2-1; D possibly corresponds to TRBD2 (5 bases). The germline V gene encodes CDR1 SSHAT and CDR2 FNYEAQ (reference sequence). The CDR3 has 15 amino acids. CDR3 nucleotides: TGTGCTAGCAGCTTTCAACCGGGGTCCTACAATGAGCAGTTCTTC. This encodes CASSFQPGSYNEQFF.

The V call is TRBV5-1, the J call TRBJ1-1; the match to TRBD1 covers 7 bases. Germline V gene sequence: CDR1 SGHRS, CDR2 YFSETQ. The CDR3 covers 14 residues. The ends lost 3 bases at V and 7 bases at J; junction bases unmatched: 9. CDR3 sequence reads: CASSSRTGPLEAFF. CDR3 coding DNA: TGCGCCAGCAGCTCACGGACAGGACCCCTTGAAGCTTTCTTT.

The chain has TRBV5-4 and TRBJ2-1; 7 bases line up with TRBD2. The CDR3 runs to 17 residues. The V segment lost 1 base and the J segment 3 bases; nucleotides outside the gene matches: 10. Germline lookup yields CDR1 SGHNT and CDR2 YYREEE (reference sequence). CDR3 in amino acids: CASSLLAGVGIYNEQFF. The CDR3 DNA sequence: TGTGCCAGCAGCTTGTTGGCGGGAGTAGGGATCTACAATGAGCAGTTCTTC.